A selection of T cell receptor beta chains follows, all from one sample in a study of blood T cells in healthy people across ages. Each CDR3 protein is one row after TCRdb ran MiXCR on the 5' RACE reads. Among about 770,000 distinct CDR3 sequences listed, around 42% were seen once. Sequenced sample: blood. The receptors shown here come from a man aged 55 to 70 in good health. CDR3s include the opening cysteine and the closing phenylalanine or tryptophan. The D gene is left open where the match is weak. Size values are once, few and many counts, or a class for expanded clones, and some rows have none.

j_call v_call clone_size d_call cdr3_aa cdr3_nt
TRBJ1-4 TRBV6-2/TRBV6-3 . . CASSHISDEKLFF TGTGCCAGCAGTCATATCTCAGATGAAAAACTGTTTTTT
TRBJ2-1 TRBV6-5 . TRBD2 CASSYTSGGTVRNEQFF TGTGCCAGCAGTTACACTAGCGGGGGGACCGTTCGGAATGAGCAGTTCTTC
TRBJ2-1 TRBV7-8 . . CASSLRDPGSGSNEQFF TGTGCCAGCAGCCTGAGGGATCCCGGAAGTGGAAGCAATGAGCAGTTCTTC
TRBJ2-7 TRBV5-1 . TRBD1 CASSLAGQGREQYF TGCGCCAGCAGCTTGGCGGGACAGGGCCGCGAGCAGTACTTC
TRBJ2-7 TRBV7-9 . TRBD1 CASSLETGGLYEQYF TGTGCCAGCAGCTTGGAGACAGGGGGCTTGTACGAGCAGTACTTC
TRBJ2-4 TRBV12-3/TRBV12-4 many TRBD1 CASSIHRGSKNIQYF TGTGCCAGCAGTATCCACAGGGGATCCAAAAACATTCAGTACTTC
TRBJ2-7 TRBV7-2 few . CASSLEAGSSYEQYF TGTGCCAGCAGCTTAGAGGCGGGGAGCTCCTACGAGCAGTACTTC
TRBJ2-7 TRBV20-1 few TRBD2 CSASRVGGSSSYEQYF TGCAGTGCTAGTAGGGTGGGGGGGTCCTCCTCCTACGAGCAGTACTTC
TRBJ2-5 TRBV11-2 . . CASSLDMVVQYF TGTGCCAGCAGCTTAGATATGGTTGTGCAGTACTTC
TRBJ1-5 TRBV20-1 few TRBD1 CSAQKQGGSNQPQHF TGCAGTGCTCAGAAACAGGGGGGCAGCAATCAGCCCCAGCATTTT
TRBJ2-3 TRBV6-1 . TRBD2 CASSENGGGADTRYF TGTGCCAGCAGTGAAAATGGCGGGGGGGCGGATACGCGGTATTTT
TRBJ1-4 TRBV5-1 . . CASSPPQGTTNEKLFF TGCGCCAGCAGCCCTCCCCAGGGGACGACTAATGAAAAACTGTTTTTT
TRBJ2-1 TRBV5-6 . TRBD2 CASSPVASGGGVNEQFF TGTGCCAGCAGCCCCGTGGCTAGCGGGGGGGGAGTGAATGAGCAGTTCTTC
TRBJ2-7 TRBV29-1 few . CSVVGLTSSYEQYF TGCAGCGTTGTTGGACTAACTAGCTCCTACGAGCAGTACTTC
TRBJ2-7 TRBV20-1 . TRBD1 CSAAPGGSSYEQYF TGCAGTGCAGCCCCAGGGGGATCCTCCTACGAGCAGTACTTC
TRBJ2-7 TRBV12-5 . . CASGLRPLSCSYEQYF TGTGCTAGTGGTTTGCGGCCCCTGTCCTGTTCCTACGAGCAGTACTTC
TRBJ2-7 TRBV28 . . CASSNWISGNYEQYF TGTGCCAGCAGTAATTGGATTAGCGGAAACTACGAGCAGTACTTC
TRBJ2-1 TRBV6-1 few TRBD2 CASSEQGLAGLYNEQFF TGTGCCAGCAGTGAACAGGGACTAGCGGGGCTCTACAATGAGCAGTTCTTC
TRBJ2-7 TRBV28 few . CASSSRGKALYEQYF TGTGCCAGCAGTTCCAGGGGCAAAGCTCTCTACGAGCAGTACTTC
TRBJ2-1 TRBV6-2/TRBV6-3 . . CASSLGHKGNEQFF TGTGCCAGCAGTTTGGGACATAAGGGCAATGAGCAGTTCTTC
TRBJ2-7 TRBV2 few . CATTAGTYSYEQYF TGTGCCACCACAGCCGGGACTTACTCCTACGAGCAGTACTTC
TRBJ2-5 TRBV30 . TRBD2 CAWQLNQLAGETQYF TGTGCCTGGCAACTAAACCAGCTAGCGGGGGAGACCCAGTACTTC
TRBJ2-1 TRBV5-6 . . CASSLDRGAFYNEQFF TGTGCCAGCAGCTTGGATCGGGGGGCCTTTTACAATGAGCAGTTCTTC
TRBJ1-4 TRBV20-1 few . CSASNREGANEKLFF TGCAGTGCTAGTAACAGGGAGGGTGCTAATGAAAAACTGTTTTTT
TRBJ1-1 TRBV6-1 . . CASSELLGDTEAFF TGTGCCAGCAGTGAACTCTTAGGGGACACTGAAGCTTTCTTT
TRBJ2-1 TRBV20-1 . TRBD2 CSAKTSGGPYNEQFF TGCAGTGCTAAAACTAGCGGGGGCCCTTACAATGAGCAGTTCTTC
TRBJ2-5 TRBV20-1 . TRBD2 CSASGTSGGPYQETQYF TGCAGTGCGTCCGGGACTAGCGGGGGGCCGTACCAAGAGACCCAGTACTTC
TRBJ1-1 TRBV2 once TRBD1 CASSEALRSRDRGQTEAFF TGTGCCAGCAGTGAAGCGCTTCGATCTCGGGACAGGGGGCAGACTGAAGCTTTCTTT
TRBJ1-6 TRBV7-2 . TRBD1 CASSLGGQRGSPLHF TGTGCCAGCAGCTTAGGGGGACAGAGAGGCTCACCCCTCCACTTT
TRBJ1-1 TRBV7-3 . TRBD1 CAGPGQGNTEAFF TGTGCCGGACCGGGACAGGGGAACACTGAAGCTTTCTTT
TRBJ2-1 TRBV7-6 . . CASSLEGNQYYNEQFF TGTGCCAGCAGCTTAGAGGGAAATCAATACTACAATGAGCAGTTCTTC
TRBJ2-3 TRBV20-1 many TRBD2 CSAKRGETDTQYF TGCAGTGCTAAGCGGGGGGAAACAGATACGCAGTATTTT
TRBJ2-7 TRBV4-3 few TRBD2 CASSQAELAGEQYF TGCGCCAGCAGCCAAGCAGAGTTAGCGGGGGAGCAGTACTTC
TRBJ1-1 TRBV5-6 . . CASSSRPLGSSEAFF TGTGCCAGCAGCTCGCGACCCCTCGGGTCGTCTGAAGCTTTCTTT
TRBJ2-5 TRBV29-1 . . CSVSGQQETQYF TGCAGCGTATCGGGCCAGCAAGAGACCCAGTACTTC
TRBJ2-6 TRBV9 . . CASSAGVISGANVLTF TGTGCCAGCAGCGCCGGAGTCATTTCTGGGGCCAACGTCCTGACTTTC